The T cell receptor (beta chain) described here comes from a study of post-analysis software for immune sequencing data. Whole-study context: The disease courses covered relapsing-remitting, secondary progressive and progressive-relapsing multiple sclerosis.

Unique-molecular-identifier-tagged TCR beta cDNA libraries were used. Starting from about 0.98 to 11 million T cells, the study yielded roughly 0.5 million cDNA molecules. From the PCR reads, TCRdb called clonotypes with MiXCR, one entry per CDR3 protein. The data show 600,000 to 700,000 distinct CDR3 sequences, roughly three fifths seen once. Comment on this clonotype: What it recognizes is unknown.

Points from the study as a whole: Multiple sclerosis was associated with a significant reduction in normalized Chao1 diversity relative to controls. F measure showed strong co-clustering of same-batch samples.

The source material was blood. This TCR was sampled from a girl aged 2 to 10 with multiple sclerosis.

The CDR3 protein is CAISSTGTGQETQYF. DNA of the CDR3: TGTGCCATCAGTTCAACCGGGACAGGCCAAGAGACCCAGTACTTC. The V call is TRBV10-3, the J call TRBJ2-5; 8 nucleotides agree with TRBD1. With 5 bases clipped from V and 1 base from J, the junction kept 6 bases outside the gene matches. This CDR3 spans 15 amino acids. Germline V gene lookup returns CDR1 ENHRY and CDR2 SYGVKD.